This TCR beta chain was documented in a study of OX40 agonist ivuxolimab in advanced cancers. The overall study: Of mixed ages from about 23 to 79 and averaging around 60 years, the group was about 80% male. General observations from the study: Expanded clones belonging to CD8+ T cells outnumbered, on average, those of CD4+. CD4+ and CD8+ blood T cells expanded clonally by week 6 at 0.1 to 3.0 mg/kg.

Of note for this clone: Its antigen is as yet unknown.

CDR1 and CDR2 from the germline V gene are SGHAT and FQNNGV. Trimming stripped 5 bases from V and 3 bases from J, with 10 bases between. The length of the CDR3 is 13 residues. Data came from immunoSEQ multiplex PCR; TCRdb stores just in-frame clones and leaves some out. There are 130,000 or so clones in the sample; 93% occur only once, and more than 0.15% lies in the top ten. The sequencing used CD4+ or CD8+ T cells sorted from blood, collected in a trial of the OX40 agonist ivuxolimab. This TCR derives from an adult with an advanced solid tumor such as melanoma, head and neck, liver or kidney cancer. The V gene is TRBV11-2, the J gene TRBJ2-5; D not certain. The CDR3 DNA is TGTGCCAGCAGCCGGTACAGAAAAGAGACCCAGTACTTC. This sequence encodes CASSRYRKETQYF.